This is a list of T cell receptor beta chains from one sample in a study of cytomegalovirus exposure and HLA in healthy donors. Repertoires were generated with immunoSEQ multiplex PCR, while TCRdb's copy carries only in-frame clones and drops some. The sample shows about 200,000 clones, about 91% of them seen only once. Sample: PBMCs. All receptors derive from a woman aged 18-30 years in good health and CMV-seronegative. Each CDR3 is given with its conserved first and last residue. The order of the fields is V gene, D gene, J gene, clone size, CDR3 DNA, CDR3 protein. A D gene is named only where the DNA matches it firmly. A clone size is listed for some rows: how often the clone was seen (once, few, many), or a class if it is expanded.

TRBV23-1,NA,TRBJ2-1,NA,TGCGCCAACCGAAGCCCCTACCCCCAATACAATGAGCAGTTCTTC,CANRSPYPQYNEQFF
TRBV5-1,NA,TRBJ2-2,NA,TGCGCCAGCAGCCTCAGGGAATCGAACACCGGGGAGCTGTTTTTT,CASSLRESNTGELFF
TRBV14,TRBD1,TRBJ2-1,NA,TGTGCCAGCAGCCAAGTTCTGGACAGGGGTGAAAATGAGCAGTTCTTC,CASSQVLDRGENEQFF
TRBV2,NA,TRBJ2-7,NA,TGTGCCAGCAGTGCGTTACAGGGCTTCGAGCAGTACTTC,CASSALQGFEQYF
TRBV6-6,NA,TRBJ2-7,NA,TGTGCCAGCAGCGCGGCCGCGTCCTCCTACGAGCAGTACTTC,CASSAAASSYEQYF
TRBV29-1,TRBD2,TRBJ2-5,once,TGCAGCGTTGAAACGGGAGGGCCCCAAGAGACCCAGTACTTC,CSVETGGPQETQYF
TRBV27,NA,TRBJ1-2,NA,TGTGCCAGCAGTTGGGGCAGAACGAGGGGCTACACCTTC,CASSWGRTRGYTF
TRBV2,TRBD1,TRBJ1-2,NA,TGTGCCAGCAAGGCAGGGGGCTATGGCTACACCTTC,CASKAGGYGYTF
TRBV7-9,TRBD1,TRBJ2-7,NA,TGTGCCAGCAGCCCGACAGGGGTCACTTACGAGCAGTACTTC,CASSPTGVTYEQYF
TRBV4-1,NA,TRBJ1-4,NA,TGCGCCAGCAGAGGTACAGCAAGCCTTAATGAAAAACTGTTTTTT,CASRGTASLNEKLFF
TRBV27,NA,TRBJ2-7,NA,TGTGCCAGCAGTTTATTTCTGGGCAGCACCTACGAGCAGTACTTC,CASSLFLGSTYEQYF
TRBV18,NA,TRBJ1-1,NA,TGTGCCAGCTCACTCCAGAACACTGAAGCTTTCTTT,CASSLQNTEAFF
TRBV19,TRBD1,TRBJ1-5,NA,TGTGCCAGTAGTATAGATGGGCAGGGGGCCTATCAGCCCCAGCATTTT,CASSIDGQGAYQPQHF
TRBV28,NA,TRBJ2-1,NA,TGTGCCAGCAGTTTAACGACAGTCGGAGAGCAGTTCTTC,CASSLTTVGEQFF
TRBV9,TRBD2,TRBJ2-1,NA,TGTGCCAGCAGCGGGACAATAGCGGGAGCGGACAATGAGCAGTTCTTC,CASSGTIAGADNEQFF
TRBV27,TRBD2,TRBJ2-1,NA,TGTGCCAGCAGTTATGCGGGAGTATCCTACAATGAGCAGTTCTTC,CASSYAGVSYNEQFF
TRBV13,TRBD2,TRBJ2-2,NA,TGTGCCAGCAGTCTCCTAGGACTAGCGGGCCTTCCTGTGAGGGCCGGGGAGCTGTTTTTT,CASSLLGLAGLPVRAGELFF
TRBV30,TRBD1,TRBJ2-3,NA,TGTGCCTCCGGGACAGGGATGGTAGATACGCAGTATTTT,CASGTGMVDTQYF
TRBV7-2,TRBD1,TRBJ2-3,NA,TGTGCCAGCAGCTGGGGATCAGGGGGTTGGACAGATACGCAGTATTTT,CASSWGSGGWTDTQYF
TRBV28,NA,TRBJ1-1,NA,TGTGCCAGCAGTTTAGCCAGGCGGAACACTGAAGCTTTCTTT,CASSLARRNTEAFF
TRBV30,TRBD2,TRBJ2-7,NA,TGTGCCTGGAGTGTTTCTAGCGGATACTACGAGCAGTACTTC,CAWSVSSGYYEQYF
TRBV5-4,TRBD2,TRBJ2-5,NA,TGTGCCAGCAGCGCCCGGACTAGCGGGAGAATAGAGACCCAGTACTTC,CASSARTSGRIETQYF
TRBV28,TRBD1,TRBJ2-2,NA,TGTGCCGGAAGGACAGGGGGCAACGGGGAGCTGTTTTTT,CAGRTGGNGELFF
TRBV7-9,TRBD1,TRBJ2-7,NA,TGTGCCAGCAGCCCAGCGGCGGGACAGGGGAGCCACGAGCAGTACTTC,CASSPAAGQGSHEQYF